Following are 30 T cell receptor beta chains from one sample sequenced in a study of blood T cell repertoires in COVID-19. Sequenced by immunoSEQ multiplex PCR; TCRdb stores in-frame clones only, minus some. The sample records about 130,000 clones, 85% to 90% being singletons. The sequenced sample was peripheral blood. These receptors were taken from a woman of 80 years or more with acute or convalescent COVID-19.

This clone occurred once. The V gene is TRBV28, the J gene TRBJ2-3; unclear D gene. Germline V gene sequence: CDR1 MDHEN, CDR2 SYDVKM. The CDR3 has 13 amino acids. The V gene lost 6 bases and the J gene lost 6 bases, with 13 bases spanning the gap. The CDR3 sequence: CASRDPNKDTQYF. The CDR3 nucleotides read TGTGCCAGCAGAGATCCAAACAAGGATACGCAGTATTTT.

The chain employs TRBV3-1 (or the pseudogene TRBV3-2) and TRBJ1-1, with 12 bases that match TRBD1. Trimming took 5 bases from V and 6 from J; bases not matched to a gene: 7. In germline, CDR1 is LGHDT, CDR2 YNNKEL (reference sequence). The CDR3 sequence is 15 residues long. The CDR3 region is CASSNRDRGPPEAFF. CDR3 nucleotide sequence: TGTGCCAGCAGCAACCGGGACAGGGGGCCCCCTGAAGCTTTCTTT.

A single count supports this clone. The rearrangement joins TRBV12-1 to TRBJ1-1; the D call of TRBD1 is as the table states it, not checked on the DNA. TRBV12-1 is labeled a pseudogene. The CDR3 is 12 residues long. Here the CDR3 reads CASPTGSHEAFF. The CDR3 coding sequence is TGTGCCAGCCCTACAGGGTCCCATGAAGCTTTCTTT.

V is TRBV19 and J is TRBJ2-1; 9 positions match TRBD2. The CDR3 has 15 residues. Germline lookup yields CDR1 LNHDA and CDR2 SQIVND (reference sequence). V trimming: 7 bases; J trimming: 1 base; junction bases outside the gene matches: 5. CDR3 nucleotides: TGTGCCAGTACTCGAGCGGGGGGTTCCTACAATGAGCAGTTCTTC. Amino acid sequence: CASTRAGGSYNEQFF.

The chain carries TRBV5-8 and TRBJ2-5, with 13 positions matching TRBD2. Per the germline V gene, CDR1 is SGHTS and CDR2 is YDEGEE. The CDR3 has 15 residues. The V gene end was trimmed by 4 bases and the J gene end by 3 bases; junction bases not matched to a gene: 3. The CDR3 DNA reads as TGTGCCAGCAGCCCGGGGACTAGCGGGGAAGAGACCCAGTACTTC. Translation: CASSPGTSGEETQYF.

The V call is TRBV5-1, the J call TRBJ2-4; D is possibly TRBD1 (5 bases). Looked up from germline, CDR1 is SGHRS and CDR2 is YFSETQ. V lost 4 bases and J lost 7, with 15 bases in between. The CDR3 totals 14 residues. The CDR3 region has the DNA TGCGCCAGCAGCACCGGACATAAGGGCAACATTCAGTACTTC. This codes for CASSTGHKGNIQYF.

This clone was seen just once. The rearrangement uses TRBV27 and TRBJ1-2, with D perhaps matching TRBD1 (5 bases). Germline CDR1 is MNHEY and CDR2 is SMNVEV (reference sequence). The ends were cut back, 4 bases at V and 7 bases at J, with 13 bases in the middle. This CDR3 contains 13 residues. The CDR3 sequence: CASSSGDRSGYTF. DNA of the CDR3: TGTGCCAGCAGTTCCGGCGACAGAAGTGGCTACACCTTC.

The chain carries TRBV4-2 and TRBJ1-3; possible D gene TRBD1, 6 bases. CDR3 size: 16 residues. Germline V gene sequence: CDR1 LGHNA, CDR2 YNFKEQ. The germline V and J ends were trimmed by 4 bases and 1 base, with 14 bases remaining between them. CDR3 amino acids: CASSRGQQGSGNTIYF. The CDR3 DNA reads as TGTGCCAGCAGCCGCGGCCAACAGGGTTCTGGAAACACCATATATTTT.

The CDR3 nucleotides read TGTGCCAGCAGCTACGGGGGTACTAGCACAGATACGCAGTATTTT. It is translated as CASSYGGTSTDTQYF. The chain recombines TRBV9 with TRBJ2-3; TRBD2 might be the D (6 bases). V was cut by 4 bases and J by 0 bases, with 12 bases left in between. Looked up from germline, CDR1 is SGDLS and CDR2 is YYNGEE. This CDR3 region has 15 residues.

The chain has TRBV27 and TRBJ2-5, with D possibly matching TRBD1 (5 bases). In germline, CDR1 is MNHEY, CDR2 SMNVEV (reference sequence). The CDR3 loop spans 15 amino acids. V lost 6 bases to trimming and J lost 5 bases, with 19 bases between them. The CDR3, as DNA: TGTGCCAGCAGCAAAGGGTGGGGCCTATGGGAGACCCAGTACTTC. It yields the protein CASSKGWGLWETQYF.

V is TRBV6-5 and J is TRBJ1-5, with a tentative D call TRBD1 (5 bases). The CDR3 runs to 14 residues. Germline-derived CDR1 and CDR2 are MNHEY and SVGAGI. V gave up 7 bases and J gave up 3 bases, with 13 bases separating them. CDR3 nucleotides: TGTGCCAGCAAAGTTAACAGGAACAATCAGCCCCAGCATTTT. It translates to CASKVNRNNQPQHF.

This chain joins TRBV19 and TRBJ1-1; no clear D gene. Per germline, CDR1 LNHDA and CDR2 SQIVND (reference sequence). V gave up 4 bases and J gave up 0 bases, with 6 bases separating them. The CDR3 length is 13 residues. CDR3 DNA sequence: TGTGCCAGTAGTAGCAGGATGAACACTGAAGCTTTCTTT. It translates to CASSSRMNTEAFF.

The V gene is TRBV10-3, the J gene TRBJ1-4; D possibly corresponds to TRBD1 (6 bases). The CDR3 is 14 residues long. Germline CDR1 and CDR2: ENHRY and SYGVKD. V was trimmed by 4 bases and J by 3 bases, leaving 9 bases between them. The CDR3 DNA is TGTGCCATCAGTGCGGACAGTTCTAATGAAAAACTGTTTTTT. The encoded protein is CAISADSSNEKLFF.

The rearrangement links TRBV5-4 to TRBJ1-2, with 10 bases identical to TRBD1. The CDR3 covers 15 residues. Germline V gives CDR1 SGHNT, CDR2 YYREEE (reference sequence). V gave up 2 bases and J gave up 5 bases; unmatched junction bases: 6. The CDR3 reads CASSFDRGLGYGYTF. CDR3 in DNA: TGTGCCAGCAGCTTTGACAGGGGGCTGGGGTATGGCTACACCTTC. Full variable domain (rest looked up from reference TRBV5-4 and TRBJ1-2): ETGVTQSPTHLIKTRGQQVTLRCSSQSGHNTVSWYQQALGQGPQFIFQYYREEENGRGNFPPRFSGLQFPNYSSELNVNALELDDSALYLCASSFDRGLGYGYTFGSGTRLTVV.

This chain uses TRBV12-5 with TRBJ2-7, with TRBD1 matching over 7 bases. V lost 0 bases and J lost 2; bases outside the gene matches: 4. CDR1 is LGHNT and CDR2 is FRNRAP in the germline V gene. The CDR3 extends over 15 amino acids. CDR3 DNA: TGTGCTAGTGGTTTGGTGGAGACAGGGCCCTACGAGCAGTACTTC. This sequence encodes CASGLVETGPYEQYF.

V and J are TRBV6-5 and TRBJ1-1; tentative D call: TRBD1 (5 bases). This CDR3 has 15 residues. The germline V gene encodes CDR1 MNHEY and CDR2 SVGAGI. V was pared by 1 base and J by 1 base, with 10 bases between. The CDR3, as DNA: TGTGCCAGCAGTTACTTTACCACAGGGAACACTGAAGCTTTCTTT. This gives the protein CASSYFTTGNTEAFF.

The chain links TRBV19 to TRBJ1-3; 10 bases align to TRBD1. Germline CDR1 and CDR2: LNHDA and SQIVND (reference sequence). This CDR3 region has 17 residues. V shed 5 bases and J 2 bases; nucleotides not matched to a gene: 9. The CDR3: CASSPSTGGYTGNTIYF. In DNA, the CDR3 is TGTGCCAGTAGTCCATCGACAGGGGGCTACACTGGAAACACCATATATTTT.

The rearrangement uses TRBV2 and TRBJ1-2; D is ambiguous. The CDR3 is 18 amino acids. Germline CDR1 SNHLY, CDR2 FYNNEI. With 5 bases removed from V and 2 bases from J, the gap between germline ends came to 24 bases. CDR3 in DNA: TGTGCCAGCAGTCCCTCATACGGGTTGACGGGTGGAAACTATGGCTACACCTTC. It yields the protein CASSPSYGLTGGNYGYTF.

The chain links TRBV29-1 to TRBJ1-1, with TRBD1 matching over 10 bases. V lost 6 bases and J lost 10; bases outside the gene matches: 8. Germline loops: CDR1 SQVTM, CDR2 ANQGSEA. The CDR3 loop spans 12 amino acids. The CDR3 region has the DNA TGCAGCGTCCCCGGGACAGGGGATCCAGCTTTCTTT. This sequence encodes CSVPGTGDPAFF.

Concerning this clone itself: A read error may account for a junction end that differs from germline. This chain joins TRBV7-9 and TRBJ2-3; 11 nucleotides match TRBD2. The CDR3 spans 14 residues. Germline CDR1 reads SEHNR; CDR2 reads FQNEAQ (reference sequence). The CDR3 is CASSLAGGSDTQYF. The CDR3 coding sequence is TGTGCCAGCAGCCTAGCGGGGGGTTCAGATACGCAGTATTTT. Variable domain in full (rest from reference TRBV7-9 and TRBJ2-3): DTGVSQNPRHKITKRGQNVTFRCDPISEHNRLYWYRQTLGQGPEFLTYFQNEAQLEKSRLLSDRFSAERPKGSFSTLEIQRTEQGDSAMYLCASSLAGGSDTQYFGPGTRLTVL.

V usage is TRBV29-1 and J usage is TRBJ1-1; TRBD1 matches 12 bases. The germline V gene encodes CDR1 SQVTM and CDR2 ANQGSEA. The CDR3 covers 11 residues. The CDR3 nucleotides read TGCGGGGGACAGGGGGCTTCTCAAGCTTTCTTT. It specifies CGGQGASQAFF. The full variable domain, rest sourced from reference TRBV29-1 and TRBJ1-1, is SAVISQKPSRDICQRGTSLTIQCQVDSQVTMMFWYRQQPGQSLTLIATANQGSEATYESGFVIDKFPISRPNLTFSTLTVSNMSPEDSSIYLCGGQGASQAFFGQGTRLTVV.

This chain connects TRBV19 to TRBJ2-2, with D tentatively TRBD1 (5 bases). CDR3 length: 15 amino acids. CDR1 is LNHDA, CDR2 SQIVND, per germline (reference sequence). V lost 5 bases and J 0 bases, leaving 10 bases between the germline ends. The CDR3 loop is CASSRQYTNTGELFF. The CDR3 DNA is TGTGCCAGTAGTCGACAGTACACGAACACCGGGGAGCTGTTTTTT. The full variable domain, in which reference TRBV19 and TRBJ2-2 provide the parts outside the CDR3, is DGGITQSPKYLFRKEGQNVTLSCEQNLNHDAMYWYRQDPGQGLRLIYYSQIVNDFQKGDIAEGYSVSREKKESFPLTVTSAQKNPTAFYLCASSRQYTNTGELFFGEGSRLTVL.

The V gene is TRBV7-8, the J gene TRBJ1-1; D gene uncertain. Looked up from germline, CDR1 is SGHVS and CDR2 is FQNEAQ. V was clipped by 4 bases and J by 5 bases, with 11 bases between them. This CDR3 has 13 amino acids. This chain's CDR3 is CASSYGGRTEAFF. DNA of the CDR3: TGTGCCAGCAGCTATGGCGGGCGGACTGAAGCTTTCTTT.

This rearrangement joins TRBV28 to TRBJ1-1; D might be TRBD1 (6 bases). V gave up 6 bases and J gave up 0 bases, with 14 bases separating them. Looked up from germline, CDR1 is MDHEN and CDR2 is SYDVKM. The CDR3 is made up of 15 amino acids. The CDR3 here is CASRTDSYMNTEAFF. CDR3 coding DNA: TGTGCCAGCAGGACGGACAGTTACATGAACACTGAAGCTTTCTTT. The variable domain in full, completed from reference TRBV28 and TRBJ1-1, reads DVKVTQSSRYLVKRTGEKVFLECVQDMDHENMFWYRQDPGLGLRLIYFSYDVKMKEKGDIPEGYSVSREKKERFSLILESASTNQTSMYLCASRTDSYMNTEAFFGQGTRLTVV.

CDR3: CATSRGARSLGFF. The CDR3 DNA reads as TGTGCCACCAGCAGGGGGGCCAGGTCCCTAGGGTTCTTC. The rearrangement uses TRBV15 and TRBJ2-1, with D possibly matching TRBD1 (6 bases). Trimming stripped 3 bases from V and 15 bases from J, with 18 bases between. This CDR3 has 13 residues. Germline-derived CDR1 and CDR2 are LNHNV and YYDKDF (reference sequence).

Comment on this clone: One junction end does not reproduce the germline sequence, and a read error may be involved. J is TRBJ1-5 and V is TRBV6-1, with a weak D call TRBD1 (6 bases). CDR1 is MNHNS, CDR2 SASEGT, per germline. CDR3 length: 14 residues. In nucleotides, the CDR3 is TGTGCCAGCAGAGAAGGACAGCGCAATCAGCCCCAGCATTTT. Translated, it gives CASREGQRNQPQHF.

J is TRBJ2-7 and V is TRBV19, with TRBD1 matching 10 bases. V trimming: 5 bases; J trimming: 4 bases; junction bases outside the gene matches: 8. The CDR3 runs to 15 residues. Germline loops: CDR1 LNHDA, CDR2 SQIVND (reference sequence). CDR3 sequence (DNA): TGTGCCAGTAGTCCTCAGGGACAGGGGTTGTACGAGCAGTACGTC. Protein: CASSPQGQGLYEQYV.

The chain recombines TRBV6-6 with TRBJ2-3, with TRBD2 identical over 7 bases. Germline CDR1 and CDR2: MNHNY and SVGAGI (reference sequence). This CDR3 region has 14 residues. Trimming removed 5 bases from V and 4 bases from J; junction bases left unmatched: 6. Written as DNA, the CDR3 is TGTGCCAGCAGTGTGACTAGCTTCGCAGATACGCAGTATTTT. This codes for CASSVTSFADTQYF.

The sample holds one count of this clone. The gene calls are TRBV5-1 and TRBJ1-4; TRBD1 might be the D (5 bases). Germline CDR1 reads SGHRS; CDR2 reads YFSETQ. The V gene lost 1 base and the J gene lost 6 bases, with 10 bases spanning the gap. CDR3 size: 14 residues. CDR3 coding DNA: TGCGCCAGCAGCTTGCAGGGAGGGTATGAAAAACTGTTTTTT. Translated, it gives CASSLQGGYEKLFF.

This chain links TRBV2 with TRBJ1-3; D is undetermined. Germline V CDR1 and CDR2: SNHLY, FYNNEI. The CDR3 spans 17 residues. V lost 6 bases to trimming and J lost 0 bases, with 18 bases between them. CDR3 residues: CASSALGPAGSGNTIYF. DNA of the CDR3: TGTGCCAGCAGCGCTTTGGGTCCAGCAGGCTCTGGAAACACCATATATTTT.